The next 32 T cell receptor beta chains were all read from a single sample in a study of T cell repertoires in cytomegalovirus infection. TCRdb re-derived calls from the reads in MiXCR, one entry per CDR3 protein. The sample shows hundreds of thousands of distinct CDR3 sequences, roughly 16% of them seen only once. Sequencing was done on a sample of PBMCs. The receptors shown here come from a human donor in good health (CMV status not recorded). Some clones in this sample may be carry-over from other donors' samples.

At least ten counts were recorded for this clonotype. The chain joins TRBV6-6 to TRBJ2-7; D is unclear. The ends were cut back, 4 bases at V and 2 bases at J, with 15 bases in the middle. In germline, CDR1 is MNHNY, CDR2 SVGAGI (reference sequence). The CDR3 totals 15 residues. The CDR3 region has the DNA TGTGCCAGCAGTTCTCAGACGACATCTGCCTACGAGCAGTACTTC. Translation: CASSSQTTSAYEQYF.

The V and J genes are TRBV6-6 and TRBJ2-2, with 8 bases identical to TRBD1. V shed 8 bases and J 6 bases; nucleotides not matched to a gene: 11. This CDR3 spans 15 amino acids. Germline assignment: CDR1 MNHNY and CDR2 SVGAGI (reference sequence). The CDR3 bases are TGTGCCAGCCAGGACAGGGTCGGGACTGCCGGGGAGCTGTTTTTT. Its translation: CASQDRVGTAGELFF.

This clonotype has just a few counts. The rearrangement joins TRBV18 to TRBJ1-5; D ambiguous. V was shortened by 5 bases and J by 11 bases, with 16 bases between the two germline ends. CDR1 is KGHSH and CDR2 is LQKENI in the germline V gene. This CDR3 spans 13 amino acids. The CDR3 region has the DNA TGTGCCAGCTCAGGACTCGTTGAGGAGTCCCAGCATTTT. Protein: CASSGLVEESQHF.

This chain connects TRBV24-1 to TRBJ2-1, with 9 bases lining up with TRBD2. Per the germline V gene, CDR1 is KGHDR and CDR2 is SFDVKD. This CDR3 has 16 amino acids. V shed 7 bases and J 7 bases; nucleotides not matched to a gene: 13. CDR3 loop: CATSATQAGGLNEQFF. CDR3 coding DNA: TGTGCCACCAGCGCGACTCAAGCGGGGGGTCTAAATGAGCAGTTCTTC.

This clonotype was observed many times. V and J are TRBV7-9 and TRBJ1-2; D perhaps matches TRBD1 (6 bases). Trimming took 0 bases from V and 1 from J, leaving 9 bases between them. This CDR3 has 15 amino acids. Germline-derived CDR1 and CDR2 are SEHNR and FQNEAQ (reference sequence). The DNA for the CDR3 is TGTGCCAGCAGCTTAGCGCAGGGGTTTAACTATGGCTACACCTTC. It is translated as CASSLAQGFNYGYTF.

This clonotype has a handful of counts. The chain combines TRBV9 with TRBJ2-4; TRBD1 agrees at 9 bases. This CDR3 comprises 17 residues. The J segment lost 3 bases and the V segment lost 4 bases, leaving 11 bases of the junction unmatched. CDR1 is SGDLS, CDR2 YYNGEE, per germline. The CDR3 loop is CASSSPGTGLGKNIQYF. The CDR3 coding sequence is TGTGCCAGCAGCTCCCCTGGGACAGGGCTGGGCAAAAACATTCAGTACTTC.

This clonotype showed up just a few times. V and J are TRBV6-2 or TRBV6-3 and TRBJ1-5; D is perhaps TRBD1 (5 bases). The CDR3 spans 15 residues. Germline V gene lookup returns CDR1 MNHEY and CDR2 SVGEGT. Trimming cost V 6 bases and J 2 bases, with 14 bases left between them. This CDR3 is CASSPSGRGNQPQHF. The CDR3 region has the DNA TGTGCCAGCAGCCCCTCCGGCAGGGGCAATCAGCCCCAGCATTTT.

V gene TRBV19 combines with J gene TRBJ2-2, with 9 nucleotides matching TRBD1. There are 15 residues in the CDR3. The J segment lost 5 bases and the V segment lost 6 bases, leaving 7 bases of the junction unmatched. From germline, CDR1 is LNHDA and CDR2 SQIVND (reference sequence). As DNA, the CDR3 is TGTGCCAGTAGGCCCGGGACAGGGTGGACCGGGGAGCTGTTTTTT. Translating gives CASRPGTGWTGELFF.

This clonotype was seen a handful of times. The chain links TRBV6-9 to TRBJ1-1, with D uncertain. Deletions cut 7 bases from V and 11 bases from J, with 14 bases between. This CDR3 contains 11 residues. The germline CDR1 and CDR2 sequences are MNHGY and SVAAGI. CDR3 protein: CASKSKVPAFF. CDR3 DNA sequence: TGTGCCAGCAAAAGTAAGGTTCCGGCTTTCTTT.

The chain employs TRBV7-3 and TRBJ2-7; D possibly corresponds to TRBD1 (6 bases). V gave up 5 bases and J gave up 2 bases, with 25 bases separating them. Germline V gene lookup returns CDR1 SGHTA and CDR2 FQGTGA. This CDR3 has 18 amino acids. In nucleotides, the CDR3 is TGTGCCAGCAGCCGAGACAAAATGGGACACCAACACACCTACGAGCAGTACTTC. This gives the protein CASSRDKMGHQHTYEQYF.

This clonotype was counted at least ten times. The chain recombines TRBV7-2 with TRBJ1-1; D remains unclear. The CDR3 contains 13 residues. V lost 2 bases, J lost 1 base, and 5 bases lay in between. Germline-derived CDR1 and CDR2 are SGHTA and FQGNSA. This chain's CDR3 is CASSLIENTEAFF. The CDR3 DNA reads as TGTGCCAGCAGCTTAATTGAGAACACTGAAGCTTTCTTT.

This clonotype has a single count. The gene calls are TRBV29-1 and TRBJ2-5; D not certain. The CDR3 totals 12 residues. CDR1 and CDR2 (germline): SQVTM, ANQGSEA. V dropped 2 bases and J dropped 2 bases, with 6 bases sitting between them. The CDR3 loop is CSVEREQETQYF. The DNA for the CDR3 is TGCAGCGTTGAAAGGGAACAAGAGACCCAGTACTTC.

This clonotype has just one count. This chain joins TRBV5-1 and TRBJ2-6; TRBD2 agrees at 9 bases. CDR1 SGHRS and CDR2 YFSETQ come from the germline V gene. V lost 4 bases and J lost 0; bases outside the gene matches: 8. The CDR3 covers 18 residues. This CDR3 reads CASSLVGGGDSGANVLTF. Written as DNA, the CDR3 is TGCGCCAGCAGCCTGGTTGGCGGGGGGGACTCTGGGGCCAACGTCCTGACTTTC.

This clonotype was seen repeatedly, ten times or more. The J gene is TRBJ2-5, the V gene TRBV7-2; no definite D call. Germline-derived CDR1 and CDR2 are SGHTA and FQGNSA. The CDR3 runs 15 residues. Trimming pared 1 base from V and 3 bases from J, leaving 12 bases between. The CDR3 protein is CASSLVLQRKETQYF. CDR3 in DNA: TGTGCCAGCAGCTTAGTTTTGCAGCGAAAAGAGACCCAGTACTTC.

This clonotype has ten or more counts. This chain links TRBV12-3 or TRBV12-4 with TRBJ2-1; tentative D call: TRBD2 (7 bases). Trimming stripped 3 bases from V and 8 bases from J, with 20 bases between. The length of the CDR3 is 16 residues. The CDR3 region has the DNA TGTGCCAGCAGTTTTTCGGGGGGCGACGAGGTGGATGAGCAGTTCTTC. Translated, it gives CASSFSGGDEVDEQFF.

The chain couples TRBV7-6 to TRBJ1-4; D is ambiguous. V was cut by 2 bases and J by 4 bases, with 14 bases left in between. The CDR3 consists of 16 residues. The germline V gene has CDR1 SGHVS and CDR2 FNYEAQ. The CDR3 coding sequence is TGTGCCAGCAGCTTAAGCCCGAGCAGATTTAATGAAAAACTGTTTTTT. This sequence encodes CASSLSPSRFNEKLFF. The whole variable domain, filled in from reference TRBV7-6 and TRBJ1-4, reads GAGVSQSPRYKVTKRGQDVALRCDPISGHVSLYWYRQALGQGPEFLTYFNYEAQQDKSGLPNDRFSAERPEGSISTLTIQRTEQRDSAMYRCASSLSPSRFNEKLFFGSGTQLSVL.

This clonotype has a count of ten or more. The genes are TRBV6-5 and TRBJ1-2; possibly TRBD1 for D (5 bases). CDR1 is MNHEY, CDR2 SVGAGI, per germline. The CDR3 runs to 17 residues. With 0 bases removed from V and 0 bases from J, the gap between germline ends came to 14 bases. CDR3 amino acids: CASSYSSTRGTNYGYTF. CDR3 DNA: TGTGCCAGCAGTTACTCATCCACGAGGGGAACTAACTATGGCTACACCTTC.

This clonotype was counted at least ten times. The chain is built from TRBV20-1 and TRBJ1-4; D gene uncertain. CDR1 and CDR2 from the germline V gene are DFQATT and SNEGSKA (reference sequence). V was cut by 1 base and J by 5 bases, with 11 bases left in between. The length of the CDR3 is 14 residues. The CDR3 protein is CSARVGQANEKLFF. The CDR3 DNA reads as TGCAGTGCTAGAGTAGGGCAGGCGAATGAAAAACTGTTTTTT.

This clonotype was observed a few times. The rearrangement uses TRBV5-6 and TRBJ2-1, with TRBD2 matching over 9 bases. V shed 4 bases and J 6 bases; nucleotides not matched to a gene: 8. Germline-derived CDR1 and CDR2 are SGHDT and YYEEEE. The CDR3 runs to 15 residues. CDR3 sequence reads: CASSRPGLAGNEQFF. DNA of the CDR3: TGTGCCAGCAGCCGGCCGGGACTAGCCGGCAATGAGCAGTTCTTC. Full variable domain (missing parts from reference TRBV5-6 and TRBJ2-1): DAGVTQSPTHLIKTRGQQVTLRCSPKSGHDTVSWYQQALGQGPQFIFQYYEEEERQRGNFPDRFSGHQFPNYSSELNVNALLLGDSALYLCASSRPGLAGNEQFFGPGTRLTVL.

V usage is TRBV7-2 and J usage is TRBJ2-5, with D possibly being TRBD1 (6 bases). Germline loops: CDR1 SGHTA, CDR2 FQGNSA. This CDR3 contains 13 residues. V was cut by 1 base and J by 6 bases, with 9 bases left in between. The CDR3 coding sequence is TGTGCCAGCAGCTTAGGGACAGCACAGACCCAGTACTTC. Amino acid sequence: CASSLGTAQTQYF.

The chain couples TRBV5-1 to TRBJ2-1; D is ambiguous. Looked up from germline, CDR1 is SGHRS and CDR2 is YFSETQ. The CDR3 has 15 residues. With 0 bases removed from V and 3 bases from J, the gap between germline ends came to 10 bases. The CDR3, as DNA: TGCGCCAGCAGCTTGGAGGACCCCCGCTACAATGAGCAGTTCTTC. It codes for CASSLEDPRYNEQFF.

This clonotype was seen a few times. The rearrangement joins TRBV11-2 to TRBJ2-5; 8 nucleotides line up with TRBD1. With V trimmed by 5 bases and J by 2 bases, 7 bases remained unmatched. The CDR3 is made up of 15 amino acids. CDR1 is SGHAT, CDR2 FQNNGV, per germline. In DNA, the CDR3 is TGTGCCAGCAGCCAAGGACAGGGAAGACAAGAGACCCAGTACTTC. It specifies CASSQGQGRQETQYF.

This clonotype has a handful of counts. This chain joins TRBV6-1 and TRBJ2-3; no reliable D call. Trimming shortened V by 1 base and J by 4 bases, and 12 bases separated the two germline ends. The germline V gene encodes CDR1 MNHNS and CDR2 SASEGT. The CDR3 length is 15 residues. The CDR3 DNA reads TGTGCCAGCAGTGAAGGGTTTCAGGTGTCAGATACGCAGTATTTT. Translating gives CASSEGFQVSDTQYF.

This clonotype came up a few times. The V gene is TRBV4-2, the J gene TRBJ2-5; D may correspond to TRBD1 or TRBD2 (5 bases each). V lost 3 bases and J 2 bases, leaving 16 bases between the germline ends. Germline V gives CDR1 LGHNA, CDR2 YNFKEQ. This CDR3 spans 16 amino acids. CDR3 sequence: CASSQRPGTDQETQYF. The CDR3 nucleotides read TGTGCCAGCAGCCAGCGCCCTGGGACGGATCAAGAGACCCAGTACTTC.

This clonotype was seen ten or more times. The V gene is TRBV6-1, the J gene TRBJ2-7, with a possible D match to TRBD2 (6 bases). This CDR3 region has 14 residues. Germline V lookup: CDR1 MNHNS, CDR2 SASEGT. Trimming removed 6 bases from V and 5 bases from J, with 17 bases in between. The CDR3 DNA reads TGTGCCAGCAGCAAGGTGGAGGGGAATAACGAGCAGTACTTC. This sequence encodes CASSKVEGNNEQYF.

This clonotype was seen more than once but under ten times. The genes are TRBV19 and TRBJ1-5; 7 bases map to TRBD1. The CDR3 runs to 16 residues. V lost 5 bases to trimming and J lost 7 bases; unmatched junction nucleotides: 14. CDR1 LNHDA and CDR2 SQIVND come from the germline V gene (reference sequence). The CDR3 DNA reads as TGTGCCAGTAGTTCACCCGGACAGGCCGGGGGGCAGCCCCAGCATTTT. Translating gives CASSSPGQAGGQPQHF.

This clonotype has a handful of counts. V is TRBV6-1 and J is TRBJ2-1; no definite D call. With 7 bases removed from V and 3 bases from J, the gap between germline ends came to 10 bases. The length of the CDR3 is 13 residues. Germline CDR1 MNHNS, CDR2 SASEGT. CDR3 residues: CASTSPIYNEQFF. The CDR3 DNA reads TGTGCCAGCACGTCTCCCATCTACAATGAGCAGTTCTTC.

The rearrangement uses TRBV28 and TRBJ1-5; 9 bases match TRBD1. The CDR3 length is 15 residues. Germline V gives CDR1 MDHEN, CDR2 SYDVKM. The ends lost 5 bases at V and 4 bases at J; junction bases unmatched: 6. The CDR3 sequence: CASSGTGTGNQPQHF. Here the CDR3 DNA reads TGTGCCAGCAGTGGTACCGGGACAGGGAATCAGCCCCAGCATTTT.

This clonotype occurred a few times. The V and J genes are TRBV5-1 and TRBJ1-1, with TRBD1 matching over 7 bases. Germline trimming cut 4 bases from V and 2 bases from J; bases unmatched to any gene: 14. Germline V gene data show CDR1 as SGHRS and CDR2 as YFSETQ. This CDR3 spans 17 amino acids. For the CDR3, the DNA is TGCGCCAGCAGCCCAATAAGGGGGCAGGGTCCCAACACTGAAGCTTTCTTT. Translated, it gives CASSPIRGQGPNTEAFF.

This clonotype appeared many times. V is TRBV11-2 and J is TRBJ1-1; D remains unclear. CDR1 SGHAT and CDR2 FQNNGV come from the germline V gene. This CDR3 spans 14 amino acids. V was cut by 3 bases and J by 11 bases, with 19 bases left in between. CDR3 sequence: CASSLTPEARRAFF. The DNA of the CDR3 is TGTGCCAGCAGCTTGACCCCGGAGGCCCGGCGGGCTTTCTTT.

Ten or more counts support this clonotype. The V call is TRBV7-2, the J call TRBJ1-4; D may be TRBD1 (5 bases). Germline CDR1 SGHTA, CDR2 FQGNSA. The length of the CDR3 is 16 residues. V lost 5 bases to trimming and J lost 7 bases, with 20 bases between them. CDR3 residues: CASSLKIGRVGEKLFF. The CDR3 bases are TGTGCCAGCAGCCTAAAAATAGGCAGGGTGGGTGAAAAACTGTTTTTT.

CDR3 loop: CAISATGELFF. CDR3 coding DNA: TGTGCCATCAGTGCGACCGGGGAGCTGTTTTTT. The chain is built from TRBV10-3 and TRBJ2-2; D call uncertain. Between the trimmed V and J ends, which lost 4 bases and 5 bases, there was a span of 2 bases. CDR3 length equals 11 residues. The V gene's germline CDR1 is ENHRY and CDR2 SYGVKD.